The 6 T cell receptor beta chains given below trace back to one sample, sequenced in a study of blood T cells in healthy people across ages. A second PCR, run for about 6 to 12 cycles, used a sample-barcoded 5' primer plus a J-beta primer mix. TCRdb processed the 5' RACE reads anew with MiXCR; each CDR3 protein has one entry. Of about 970,000 distinct CDR3 sequences in the sample, roughly 51% were seen once. Sequencing was carried out using blood. The receptors come from a woman aged 55 to 70 in good health.

The chain carries TRBV5-1 and TRBJ1-2; D gene ambiguous. Per the germline V gene, CDR1 is SGHRS and CDR2 is YFSETQ. The CDR3 consists of 13 residues. The V end was cut by 4 bases, the J end by 5 bases, with 12 bases between. In nucleotides, the CDR3 is TGCGCCAGCAGCGGAAGTCCAGGATATGGCTACACCTTC. This encodes CASSGSPGYGYTF.

V is TRBV6-5 and J is TRBJ2-6; D gene ambiguous. The V gene's germline CDR1 is MNHEY and CDR2 SVGAGI. CDR3 length: 17 residues. V was trimmed by 0 bases and J by 0 bases, leaving 9 bases between them. The CDR3 DNA follows: TGTGCCAGCAGTTACTCCCAGGTTTACTCTGGGGCCAACGTCCTGACTTTC. It codes for CASSYSQVYSGANVLTF.

Only a few counts were recorded for this clonotype. This chain links TRBV27 with TRBJ2-3; perhaps TRBD1 as D (6 bases). The ends were cut back, 5 bases at V and 3 bases at J, with 18 bases in the middle. The germline CDR1 and CDR2 sequences are MNHEY and SMNVEV (reference sequence). CDR3 length: 16 residues. The DNA of the CDR3 is TGTGCCAGCAGTACACCATCAAGGGGGAGTACAGATACGCAGTATTTT. Translating gives CASSTPSRGSTDTQYF.

CDR3 DNA sequence: TGTGCCAGCAGCTATACAGGGACTGATGGCTACACCTTC. This codes for CASSYTGTDGYTF. The gene calls are TRBV7-2 and TRBJ1-2; possibly TRBD1 for D (6 bases). Trimming shortened V by 4 bases and J by 6 bases, and 12 bases separated the two germline ends. CDR1 and CDR2 from the germline V gene are SGHTA and FQGNSA. There are 13 residues in the CDR3. The full variable domain, completed using reference TRBV7-2 and TRBJ1-2, is GAGVSQSPSNKVTEKGKDVELRCDPISGHTALYWYRQSLGQGLEFLIYFQGNSAPDKSGLPSDRFSAERTGGSVSTLTIQRTQQEDSAVYLCASSYTGTDGYTFGSGTRLTVV.

A remark on this clonotype: The junction departs from germline at one end; a sequencing error may be responsible. The chain uses TRBV11-2 and TRBJ2-7, with 9 bases identical to TRBD2. CDR1 SGHAT and CDR2 FQNNGV come from the germline V gene. This CDR3 region has 15 residues. The DNA for the CDR3 is TGTGCCAGCAGCCCTACCTTGGCTAGCGGGAACGAGCTGTACTTC. Translating it yields CASSPTLASGNELYF.

The chain links TRBV12-3 or TRBV12-4 to TRBJ2-7; D possibly matches TRBD1 or TRBD2 (5 bases each). V lost 4 bases and J 2 bases, leaving 12 bases between the germline ends. The CDR3 loop spans 14 amino acids. CDR3 amino acids: CASSWDGKAYEQYF. CDR3 DNA: TGTGCCAGCAGTTGGGACGGAAAAGCCTACGAGCAGTACTTC.